Given below is one TCR beta chain in context. TCRdb's table, derived via immunoSEQ multiplex PCR, lists solely in-frame clones and lacks some. In the table there are roughly 130,000 clones, around 90% of which are singletons. This sample is part of a study of T cell responses to AZD1222 COVID-19 vaccine. V lost 3 bases, J lost 0 bases, and 6 bases stayed unmatched. Germline-derived CDR1 and CDR2 are GTSNPN and SVGIG (reference sequence). The CDR3 length is 15 residues. The rearrangement uses TRBV30 and TRBJ2-7, with 9 nucleotides matching TRBD1. The origin of this receptor is an adult in good health. The sequenced sample was peripheral blood, obtained on day 0 of AZD1222 vaccination. The CDR3 coding sequence is TGTGCCTGGAGGGGTGGGGACAGGGTCTCCTACGAGCAGTACTTC. Its protein is CAWRGGDRVSYEQYF.